The T cell receptor beta chain under discussion was sequenced for a study of blood T cell repertoires in COVID-19. Across the study: Specimens from acute and convalescent COVID-19 originated in the United States, Italy and Spain.

Measured with immunoSEQ multiplex PCR; TCRdb has only the in-frame clones, and not every one. In the table there are 120,000 to 150,000 clones, 88% of which are singletons. From germline, CDR1 is SGHTA and CDR2 FQGNSA. V gave up 1 base and J gave up 2 bases, with 14 bases separating them. The CDR3 runs 16 residues. The material sequenced was PBMCs or T cells enriched from blood (not recorded which). The origin of this receptor is a woman in her twenties or thirties with acute COVID-19. This chain links TRBV7-2 with TRBJ2-5; D possibly corresponds to TRBD1 (7 bases). The CDR3 protein is CASSLGGRGRQETQYF. The CDR3 bases are TGTGCCAGCAGCTTAGGCGGCAGGGGGAGGCAAGAGACCCAGTACTTC.